This entry describes one TCR beta chain. The antigen remains unidentified. The data derive from a study of cytomegalovirus exposure and HLA in healthy donors. Points from the study as a whole: Several top significant clusters appeared, in a later analysis, to be linked to common viral pathogens.

The PCR was carried out with 60 Vbeta primers and 13 Jbeta primers. Repertoires were generated with immunoSEQ multiplex PCR, while TCRdb's copy carries only in-frame clones and drops some. The sample holds around 150,000 clones, around 84% seen once. The germline CDR1 and CDR2 sequences are LNHDA and SQIVND (reference sequence). This CDR3 region has 15 residues. V lost 2 bases, J lost 4 bases, and 6 bases stayed unmatched. Sequencing used PBMCs. The chain is built from TRBV19 and TRBJ2-5; 8 positions match TRBD1. The source is a boy aged 2 to 9 in good health and CMV-seronegative. CDR3 sequence (DNA): TGTGCCAGTAGTATATTAACAACAGGGGGAGAGACCCAGTACTTC. Its protein is CASSILTTGGETQYF.